This T cell receptor (beta chain) was identified during a study of a mutant IDH1 vaccine in newly diagnosed glioma (dated by TCRdb to 2020 to 2022). The study in broad terms: Of the 30 or so patients who were treated, about 60% were male and 37.5% were female, and the mean age was around 40 years. Before enrollment, most patients had been given radiochemotherapy with temozolomide as standard therapy, while the rest had received either radiotherapy alone or temozolomide alone. Six visits were used for peripheral blood collection: V03 (baseline), V05, V07, V10, V12 and V13. For exploratory analyses, approximately 23 treated patients had longitudinal TCRB deep sequencing done wherever samples were available.

V loses 0 bases of germline sequence and J loses 5 bases, and the interval between the two ends is 7 bases. For CDR1 and CDR2, the germline V gene lists KGHSH and LQKENI. From the cysteine through the phenylalanine, the CDR3 covers 13 amino acids. Of the read, only the CDR3 DNA is kept; its 39 bases are in frame from base 1. The time point label on this specimen signifies: baseline, week 1 (first vaccination visit). Sample treatment or condition, as interpreted from the label and publication: pre-vaccination baseline after standard-of-care therapy. All donors had newly diagnosed IDH1-mutant astrocytomas of WHO grade 3 or 4 that showed loss of nuclear ATRX. The samples were drawn from NOA16, a multicentre, single-arm, open-label phase I trial in Germany that tested a mutant IDH1 peptide vaccine in humans for the first time. Blood drawn at visit V03 was used as the baseline sample for immunogenicity testing. Genomic DNA for TCRB sequencing was extracted from EDTA blood using the DNeasy Blood and Tissue Kit.

Points the paper makes about the study in general: No apparent relationship was observed between pseudoprogression and alterations in the top peripheral T cell clonotypes detected by TCRB sequencing. The authors stated that sample limitations prevented analyses of patient blood samples from being reproduced. Selection of PBMC samples for TCRB deep sequencing was based on availability. Immune responses induced by the vaccine were seen in roughly 92% of patients across multiple MHC alleles.

Library creation used the immunoSEQ multiplex PCR assay. Following the manufacturer's protocol, the hsTCRB Kit was used to amplify rearranged TCR beta chain sequences. Sequencing of TCRB libraries was carried out on an Illumina MiSeq. The authors processed their data as follows. Demultiplexing, trimming and gene mapping were performed with the kit vendor's proprietary platform. TCRdb mirrors the immuneACCESS table, restricted to in-frame sequences. Some clones are absent from its copies; in checked studies, under half trace to an unresolved V gene, and the reason for the others is unknown. That table gives V, J and clone size, and the DNA gave D and trimming. The sample yields around 99,000 clones; around 80% were counted once. The ten most abundant clones make up around 7% of the sample. For this clone: The antigen it binds to is not known. No clone much larger than this one lies a single base away; base qualities are absent.

The TCR sequence derives from a man in his forties with glioma. Sequenced material: PBMCs, taken from a glioma patient treated with radiotherapy, temozolomide or both. Recombination linked TRBV18 to TRBJ2-5, with no confident D gene call. The CDR3 has the sequence CASSPPAWETQYF. The sequenced DNA: TGTGCCAGCTCACCACCGGCGTGGGAGACCCAGTACTTC.